The rows below give T cell receptor beta chains drawn from one sample of a study of molecular identifiers for immune sequencing clone quantification. TCRdb passed the PCR reads through MiXCR, listing each CDR3 protein once. The sample lists more than 450,000 distinct CDR3 sequences; about a quarter were seen once. Sequencing was carried out using naive CD8+ T cells from blood, with Jurkat cell RNA spiked in. Receptors originate from a human donor in good health. Some libraries in this study had Jurkat cell RNA spiked in. The CDR3 runs from the conserved cysteine through the conserved F or W. Fields, in order: CDR3 length, clone size, V gene, J gene, D gene, CDR3 DNA, CDR3 protein. A D gene is named only where the DNA matches it firmly. Size values are once, few and many counts, or a class for expanded clones, and some rows have none.

>12|few|TRBV27|TRBJ2-7|NA
TGTGCCAGCAGTTCGGGAGCATTGGAGCAGTACTTC
CASSSGALEQYF
>15|NA|TRBV19|TRBJ2-4|NA
TGTGCCAGTACCCCTGCGACTAGAGGTGTAACCATTCAGTACTTC
CASTPATRGVTIQYF
>16|NA|TRBV5-4|TRBJ2-2|NA
TGTGCCAGCAGCGCGGGACTGACTACGAACACCGGGGAGCTGTTTTTT
CASSAGLTTNTGELFF
>16|few|TRBV7-9|TRBJ2-5|TRBD1
TGTGCCAGCAGCATAGTCCAGGGGGCGACCAAAGAGACCCAGTACTTC
CASSIVQGATKETQYF
>12|many|TRBV5-5|TRBJ2-3|NA
TGTGCCAGCAGCTCTCGAGCAGATACGCAGTATTTT
CASSSRADTQYF
>15|many|TRBV7-9|TRBJ1-1|NA
TGTGCCAGCAGCTCAGTGAGGGGGATGAACACTGAAGCTTTCTTT
CASSSVRGMNTEAFF
>17|many|TRBV14|TRBJ2-7|TRBD2
TGTGCCAGCAGCCAAGGAAGGCGACTAGCGGAGGGGGGCGAGCAGTACTTC
CASSQGRRLAEGGEQYF
>14|many|TRBV9|TRBJ2-1|NA
TGTGCCAGCAGCGTAGCGTCCGGAGGGAATGAGCAGTTCTTC
CASSVASGGNEQFF
>16|few|TRBV4-1|TRBJ1-5|TRBD1
TGCGCCAGCAGCCAAGAAGGGACAGGGAGCAATCAGCCCCAGCATTTT
CASSQEGTGSNQPQHF
>16|many|TRBV7-9|TRBJ2-5|TRBD1
TGTGCCAGCAGCCCAACGACAGGGTCACTTTGGAAGACCCAGTACTTC
CASSPTTGSLWKTQYF
>18|NA|TRBV5-6|TRBJ1-5|TRBD1
TGTGCCAGCAGTTTCTGGGACAGGGGTTTTGGGAGCAATCAGCCCCAGCATTTT
CASSFWDRGFGSNQPQHF
>15|NA|TRBV30|TRBJ1-5|TRBD1
TGTGCCTGGAGCATCGGGACAGGGATTAATCAGCTCCAGCATTTT
CAWSIGTGINQLQHF
>14|many|TRBV5-4|TRBJ2-7|TRBD2
TGTGCCAGCAGCTTCAGTAGCGGGGGAACGTTAGGGAGCTTC
CASSFSSGGTLGSF
>15|NA|TRBV7-8|TRBJ2-7|NA
TGTGCCAGCAGCCCCCAGGGGTCAAATTCCTACGAGCAGTACTTC
CASSPQGSNSYEQYF
>13|NA|TRBV9|TRBJ2-3|NA
TGTACCAGCAGCGTAGGGGAGCCAGATACGCAGTATTTT
CTSSVGEPDTQYF
>12|NA|TRBV7-9|TRBJ2-7|NA
TGTGCAAGCGGCGTCGGAGTTTCCGAGCAGTACTTC
CASGVGVSEQYF
>14|few|TRBV7-6|TRBJ1-3|NA
TGTGCCAGCAGCAAGGAGGGTTCTGGAAACACCATATATTTT
CASSKEGSGNTIYF
>13|few|TRBV6-5|TRBJ2-1|TRBD1
TGTGCCAGCGCTGGGACAGCCTACAATGAGCAGTTCTTC
CASAGTAYNEQFF
>16|many|TRBV7-9|TRBJ1-1|NA
TGTGCCAGCAGCTCCGATCGGGGCTTAATGGGGACTGAAGCTTTCTTT
CASSSDRGLMGTEAFF
>14|NA|TRBV30|TRBJ2-3|TRBD2
TGTGCCTGGAGCAGGACTAGATTCACAGATACGCAGTATTTT
CAWSRTRFTDTQYF
>15|many|TRBV12-3/TRBV12-4|TRBJ1-5|NA
TGTGCCAGCAGTTTAGAGGGGTTGAGGAATCAGCCCCAGCATTTT
CASSLEGLRNQPQHF
>16|few|TRBV30|TRBJ2-3|NA
TGTGCCTGGATTATGAAAACCGGGACCATCGTGGATACGCAGTATTTT
CAWIMKTGTIVDTQYF
>15|few|TRBV4-1|TRBJ2-7|NA
TGCGCCAGCAGCCCGCAAGGACAGTACACCTACGAGCAGTACTTC
CASSPQGQYTYEQYF
>16|many|TRBV5-6|TRBJ2-1|NA
TGTGCCAGCAGCACGGAAGGCGGACTCTCAGTGATTGAGCAGTTCTTC
CASSTEGGLSVIEQFF
>15|NA|TRBV5-6|TRBJ2-5|NA
TGTGCCAGCAGCCCCAAAGGTATAGGGTCAGAGACCCAGTACTTC
CASSPKGIGSETQYF
>18|few|TRBV30|TRBJ1-1|NA
TGTGCCTGGAGTGGGGGGGTGGCGGTCGGGCGCTATACTCCTGAAGCTTTCTTT
CAWSGGVAVGRYTPEAFF